These T cell receptor beta chains were read from a single sample in a study of T cells in Graves' hyperthyroidism and ophthalmopathy. TCRdb fed the multiplex PCR reads into MiXCR, producing one record per CDR3 protein. The sample comprises 800,000 or so distinct CDR3 sequences, 38% of which are singletons, and 8.9% rests with the top ten. The specimen was blood. These receptors all come from a man aged 18-30 years with Graves' hyperthyroidism. Both conserved end residues are part of each CDR3. D genes are given only for firm matches. Only some rows state a clone size, as once, few, many or a class for expanded clones.

j_call,d_call,clone_size,v_call,cdr3_nt,cdr3_aa
TRBJ2-5,-,-,TRBV20-1,TGCAGTGAAAGGGCCTACCAAGAGACCCAGTACTTC,CSERAYQETQYF
TRBJ1-5,-,-,TRBV10-3,TGTGCCATCAGTGAGTTGAGGGGACAGCCCCAGCATTTT,CAISELRGQPQHF
TRBJ2-5,-,few,TRBV7-2,TGTGCCAGCAGCTTAGCCGGGAAGGCTCCCCAAGAGACCCAGTACTTC,CASSLAGKAPQETQYF
TRBJ2-7,-,few,TRBV12-3/TRBV12-4,TGTGCCAGCAGTTTAGAACACGAGCAGTACTTC,CASSLEHEQYF
TRBJ2-2,-,few,TRBV5-6,TGTGCCAGCAGCTTATGGTTCACCGGGGAGCTGTTTTTT,CASSLWFTGELFF
TRBJ2-5,-,-,TRBV4-1,TGTGCCAGCAGCCAGGGAAACCGAGTAGCCGGGGAGACCCAGTACTTC,CASSQGNRVAGETQYF
TRBJ2-6,TRBD1,once,TRBV7-3,TGTGCCAGCAGCTTAACGGCAGGGGGCCCCTCTGGGGCCAACGTCCTGACTTTC,CASSLTAGGPSGANVLTF
TRBJ1-4,TRBD1,-,TRBV6-1,TGTGCCAGCAGTACCCAACAGGGGGAACTGTTTTTT,CASSTQQGELFF
TRBJ1-1,-,-,TRBV14,TGTGCCAGCAGCCAAGGGGGCGTCCGGCGGTACACTGAAGCTTTCTTT,CASSQGGVRRYTEAFF
TRBJ1-1,TRBD1,many,TRBV5-1,TGCGCCAGCAGCTTGGAACAGGGGGGGAACACTGAAGCTTTCTTT,CASSLEQGGNTEAFF
TRBJ2-7,TRBD2,few,TRBV2,TGTGCCAGCAGTGGGACTAGCTATTCTTTCGAGCAGTACTTC,CASSGTSYSFEQYF
TRBJ2-5,-,-,TRBV20-1,TGCAGTGCTAGCTGGGGCGCAGTCAAAGAGACCCAGTACTTC,CSASWGAVKETQYF
TRBJ1-2,TRBD1,-,TRBV29-1,TGCAGCGCCACGCGACAGGGGATAAGCTACACCTTC,CSATRQGISYTF
TRBJ2-2,-,-,TRBV24-1,TGTGCCACCAGCGACAGGGAGGACACCGGGGAGCTGTTTTTT,CATSDREDTGELFF
TRBJ2-5,-,many,TRBV19,TGTGCCAGTAGTTCCCAGTACCAAGAGACCCAGTACTTC,CASSSQYQETQYF
TRBJ1-2,-,-,TRBV6-1,TGTGCCAGCAGTGAAGAAGGTTGGACACGAGGATATGGCTACACCTTC,CASSEEGWTRGYGYTF
TRBJ1-1,-,many,TRBV7-9,TGTGCCAGCCAAGGGGTAGCCACTGAAGCTTTCTTT,CASQGVATEAFF
TRBJ2-7,-,-,TRBV3-1,TGTGCCAGCAGCCAAGAAGGGCCAAGGGGCGAGCAGTACTTC,CASSQEGPRGEQYF
TRBJ1-5,TRBD1,-,TRBV12-5,TGTGCTGGTTGGACAGGGGGCAATCAGCCCCAGCATTTT,CAGWTGGNQPQHF
TRBJ1-5,TRBD1,-,TRBV2,TGTGCCAGCCCTCTACAGGGGAATCAGCCCCAGCATTTT,CASPLQGNQPQHF
TRBJ2-2,-,many,TRBV10-1,TGCGCCAGCAGTGAGGGAACGGACACCGGGGAGCTGTTTTTT,CASSEGTDTGELFF
TRBJ2-7,-,-,TRBV24-1,TGTGCCACCAGTGATTTCCGGGACGGGGCCGGGGAGCTGTACTTC,CATSDFRDGAGELYF
TRBJ1-1,-,-,TRBV19,TGTGCCAGTAGTCCCCGAGAGGAGGGTTTACCTGAAGCTTTCTTT,CASSPREEGLPEAFF
TRBJ2-7,-,once,TRBV7-2,TGTGCCAGCACCCCGGGGAGGGGGCGCGGGTACGAGCAGTACTTC,CASTPGRGRGYEQYF
TRBJ2-7,TRBD1,-,TRBV9,TGTGCCAGCACCCCCGGGGGGACAGGGCGCATGGAGCAGTACTTC,CASTPGGTGRMEQYF